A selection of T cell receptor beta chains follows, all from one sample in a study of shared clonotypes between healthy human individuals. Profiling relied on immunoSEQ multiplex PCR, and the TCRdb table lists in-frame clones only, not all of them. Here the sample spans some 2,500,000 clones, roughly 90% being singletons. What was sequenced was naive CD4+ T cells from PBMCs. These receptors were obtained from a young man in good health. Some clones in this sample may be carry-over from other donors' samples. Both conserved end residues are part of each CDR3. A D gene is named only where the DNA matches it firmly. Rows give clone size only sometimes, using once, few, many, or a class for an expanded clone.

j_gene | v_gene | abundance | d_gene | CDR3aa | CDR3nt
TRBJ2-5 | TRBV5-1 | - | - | CASSPEQETQYF | TGCGCCAGCAGCCCAGAACAAGAGACCCAGTACTTC
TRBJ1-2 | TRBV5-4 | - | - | CASNPSNGNYGYTF | TGTGCCAGCAACCCGTCGAACGGAAACTATGGCTACACCTTC
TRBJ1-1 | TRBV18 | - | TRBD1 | CASSPDRVRTEAFF | TGTGCCAGCTCACCCGACAGGGTTAGGACTGAAGCTTTCTTT
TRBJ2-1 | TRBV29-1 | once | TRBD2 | CSGDRLAGSGQFF | TGCAGCGGGGACCGACTAGCGGGAAGTGGGCAGTTCTTC
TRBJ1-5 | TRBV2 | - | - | CASSERLTNQPQHF | TGTGCCAGCAGTGAAAGGTTGACCAATCAGCCCCAGCATTTT
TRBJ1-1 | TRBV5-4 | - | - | CASSPGPRSTEAFF | TGTGCCAGCAGCCCCGGCCCGAGAAGCACTGAAGCTTTCTTT
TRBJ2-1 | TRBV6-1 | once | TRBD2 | CASSEGWTGLVLSRDEQFF | TGTGCCAGCAGTGAAGGATGGACGGGACTAGTGCTGAGTAGGGATGAGCAGTTCTTC
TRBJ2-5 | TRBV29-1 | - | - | CSVEAVSSGETQYF | TGCAGCGTTGAAGCGGTCAGCTCCGGAGAGACCCAGTACTTC
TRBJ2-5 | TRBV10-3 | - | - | CAISEIAAGETQYF | TGTGCCATCAGTGAAATAGCGGCCGGAGAGACCCAGTACTTC
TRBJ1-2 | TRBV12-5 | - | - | CASGMIGERYGYTF | TGTGCTAGTGGGATGATAGGGGAACGCTATGGCTACACCTTC